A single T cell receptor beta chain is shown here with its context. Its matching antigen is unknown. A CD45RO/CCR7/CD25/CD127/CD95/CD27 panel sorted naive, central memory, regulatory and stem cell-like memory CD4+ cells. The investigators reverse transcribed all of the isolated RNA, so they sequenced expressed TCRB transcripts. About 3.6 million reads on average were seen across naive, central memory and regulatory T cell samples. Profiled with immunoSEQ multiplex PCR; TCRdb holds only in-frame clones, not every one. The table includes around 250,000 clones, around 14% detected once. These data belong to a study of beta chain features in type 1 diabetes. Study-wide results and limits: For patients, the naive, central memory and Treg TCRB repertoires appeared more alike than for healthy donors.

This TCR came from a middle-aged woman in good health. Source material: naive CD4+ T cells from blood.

CDR3 region: CASEESGELFF. CDR3 DNA: TGTGCCAGCGAGGAGAGCGGGGAGCTGTTTTTT. This sequence joins TRBV6-1 and TRBJ2-2; D call uncertain. Between the trimmed V and J ends, which lost 8 bases and 7 bases, there was a span of 8 bases. This CDR3 has 11 amino acids. Per germline, CDR1 MNHNS and CDR2 SASEGT.